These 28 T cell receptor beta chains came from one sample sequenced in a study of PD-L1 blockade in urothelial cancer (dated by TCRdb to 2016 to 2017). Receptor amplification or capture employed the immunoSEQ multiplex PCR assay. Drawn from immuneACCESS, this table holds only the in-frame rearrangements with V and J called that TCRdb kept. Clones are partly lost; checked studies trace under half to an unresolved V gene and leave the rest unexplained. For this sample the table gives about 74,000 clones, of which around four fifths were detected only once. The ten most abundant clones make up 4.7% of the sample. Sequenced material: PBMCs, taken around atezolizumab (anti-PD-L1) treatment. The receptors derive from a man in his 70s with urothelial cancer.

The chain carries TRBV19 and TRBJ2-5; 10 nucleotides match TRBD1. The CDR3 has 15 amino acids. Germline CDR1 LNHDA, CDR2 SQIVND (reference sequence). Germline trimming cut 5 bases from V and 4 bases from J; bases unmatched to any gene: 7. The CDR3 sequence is CASSSGTGVRETQYF. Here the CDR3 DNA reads TGTGCCAGTAGTTCCGGGACAGGGGTACGAGAGACCCAGTACTTC.

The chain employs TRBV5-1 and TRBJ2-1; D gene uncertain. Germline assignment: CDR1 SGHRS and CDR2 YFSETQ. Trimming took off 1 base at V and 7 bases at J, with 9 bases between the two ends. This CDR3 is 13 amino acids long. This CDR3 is CASSLYLANEQFF. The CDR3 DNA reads TGCGCCAGCAGCTTGTATCTGGCTAATGAGCAGTTCTTC.

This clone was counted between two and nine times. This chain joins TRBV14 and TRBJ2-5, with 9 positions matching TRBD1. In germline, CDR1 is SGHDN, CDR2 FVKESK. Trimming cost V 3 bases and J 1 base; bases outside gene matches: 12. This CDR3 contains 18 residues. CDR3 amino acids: CASSQWTGATGIQETQYF. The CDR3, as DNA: TGTGCCAGCAGCCAGTGGACAGGGGCTACCGGGATCCAAGAGACCCAGTACTTC.

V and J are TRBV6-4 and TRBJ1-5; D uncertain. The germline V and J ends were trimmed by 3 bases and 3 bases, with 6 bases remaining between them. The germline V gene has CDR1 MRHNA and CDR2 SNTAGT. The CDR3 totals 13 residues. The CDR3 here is CASSESYNQPQHF. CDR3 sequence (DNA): TGTGCCAGCAGTGAGTCCTACAATCAGCCCCAGCATTTT.

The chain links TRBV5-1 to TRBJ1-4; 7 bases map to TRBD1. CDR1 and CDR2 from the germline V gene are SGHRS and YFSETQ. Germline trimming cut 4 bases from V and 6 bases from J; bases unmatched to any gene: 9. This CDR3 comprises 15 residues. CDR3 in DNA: TGCGCCAGCAGCCCCGGACAGGCCTCCGATGAAAAACTGTTTTTT. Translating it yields CASSPGQASDEKLFF.

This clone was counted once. The CDR3 sequence: CASGLAGVSTDTQYF. The CDR3 bases are TGCGCCAGCGGACTAGCGGGAGTGTCAACAGATACGCAGTATTTT. The chain couples TRBV5-1 to TRBJ2-3; TRBD2 matches 13 bases. Germline lookup yields CDR1 SGHRS and CDR2 YFSETQ. V lost 7 bases to trimming and J lost 3 bases; unmatched junction nucleotides: 5. The CDR3 is 15 residues long.

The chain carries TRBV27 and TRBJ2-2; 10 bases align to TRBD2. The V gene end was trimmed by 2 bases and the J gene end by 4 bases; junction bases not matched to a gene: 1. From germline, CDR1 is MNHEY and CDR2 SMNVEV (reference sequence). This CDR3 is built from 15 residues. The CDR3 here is CASSLIAGGTGELFF. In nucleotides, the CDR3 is TGTGCCAGCAGTTTAATAGCGGGAGGCACCGGGGAGCTGTTTTTT.

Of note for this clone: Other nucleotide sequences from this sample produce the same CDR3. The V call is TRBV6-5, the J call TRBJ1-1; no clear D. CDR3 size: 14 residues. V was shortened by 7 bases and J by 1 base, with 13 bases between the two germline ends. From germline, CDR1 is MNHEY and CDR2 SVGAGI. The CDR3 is CASNRRERNTEAFF. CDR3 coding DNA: TGTGCCAGCAACCGGAGGGAGAGGAACACTGAAGCTTTCTTT.

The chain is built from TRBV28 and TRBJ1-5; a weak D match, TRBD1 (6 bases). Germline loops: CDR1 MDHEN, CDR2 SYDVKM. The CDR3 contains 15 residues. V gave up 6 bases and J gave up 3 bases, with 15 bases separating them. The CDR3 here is CASSQDGQFNQPQHF. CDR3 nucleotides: TGTGCCAGCAGCCAGGATGGACAGTTCAATCAGCCCCAGCATTTT.

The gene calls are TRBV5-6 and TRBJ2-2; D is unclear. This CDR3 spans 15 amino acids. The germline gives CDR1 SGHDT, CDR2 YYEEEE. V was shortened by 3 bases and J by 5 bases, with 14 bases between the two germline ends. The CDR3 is CASSSEILGTGELFF. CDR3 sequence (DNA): TGTGCCAGCAGCTCGGAGATTTTAGGTACCGGGGAGCTGTTTTTT.

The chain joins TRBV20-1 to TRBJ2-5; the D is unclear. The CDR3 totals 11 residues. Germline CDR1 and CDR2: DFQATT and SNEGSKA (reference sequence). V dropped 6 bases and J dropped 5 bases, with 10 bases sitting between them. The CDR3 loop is CSATPTETQYF. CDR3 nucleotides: TGCAGTGCCACACCAACCGAGACCCAGTACTTC.

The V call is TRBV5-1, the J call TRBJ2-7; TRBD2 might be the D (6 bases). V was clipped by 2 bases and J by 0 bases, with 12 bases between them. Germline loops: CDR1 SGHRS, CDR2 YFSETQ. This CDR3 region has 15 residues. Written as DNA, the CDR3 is TGCGCCAGCAGCTTACGCGGGGACCGCTCCTACGAGCAGTACTTC. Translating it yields CASSLRGDRSYEQYF. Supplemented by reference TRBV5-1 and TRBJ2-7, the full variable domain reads KAGVTQTPRYLIKTRGQQVTLSCSPISGHRSVSWYQQTPGQGLQFLFEYFSETQRNKGNFPGRFSGRQFSNSRSEMNVSTLELGDSALYLCASSLRGDRSYEQYFGPGTRLTVT.

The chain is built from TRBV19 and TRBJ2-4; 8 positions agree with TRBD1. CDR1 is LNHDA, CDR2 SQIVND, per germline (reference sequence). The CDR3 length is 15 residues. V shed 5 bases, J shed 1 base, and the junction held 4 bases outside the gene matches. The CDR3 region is CASSRTGWAKNIQYF. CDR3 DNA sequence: TGTGCCAGTAGTCGGACAGGGTGGGCCAAAAACATTCAGTACTTC.

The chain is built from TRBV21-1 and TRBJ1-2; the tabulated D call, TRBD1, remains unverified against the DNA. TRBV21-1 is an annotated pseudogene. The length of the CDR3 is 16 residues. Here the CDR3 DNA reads TGTGCCAGCAGCACACCTTGGGACAGGGGAGACTATGGCTACACCTTC. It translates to CASSTPWDRGDYGYTF.

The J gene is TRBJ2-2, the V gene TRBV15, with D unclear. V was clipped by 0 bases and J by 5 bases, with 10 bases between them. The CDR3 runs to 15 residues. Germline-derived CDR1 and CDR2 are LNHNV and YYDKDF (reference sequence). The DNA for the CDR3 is TGTGCCACCAGCAGAGATCTCGCGTCAACCGGGGAGCTGTTTTTT. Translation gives CATSRDLASTGELFF. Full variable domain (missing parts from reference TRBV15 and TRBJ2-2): DAMVIQNPRYQVTQFGKPVTLSCSQTLNHNVMYWYQQKSSQAPKLLFHYYDKDFNNEADTPDNFQSRRPNTSFCFLDIRSPGLGDTAMYLCATSRDLASTGELFFGEGSRLTVL.

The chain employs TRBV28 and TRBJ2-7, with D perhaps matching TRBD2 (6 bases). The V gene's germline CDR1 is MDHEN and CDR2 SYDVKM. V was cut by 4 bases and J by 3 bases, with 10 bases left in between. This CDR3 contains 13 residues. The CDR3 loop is CASSSGGDYEQYF. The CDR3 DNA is TGTGCCAGCAGTTCAGGCGGGGACTACGAGCAGTACTTC.

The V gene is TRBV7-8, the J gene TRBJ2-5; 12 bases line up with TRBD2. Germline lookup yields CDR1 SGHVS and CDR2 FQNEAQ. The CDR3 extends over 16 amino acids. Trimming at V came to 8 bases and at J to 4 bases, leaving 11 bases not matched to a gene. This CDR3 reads CASLTSGSSGLETQYF. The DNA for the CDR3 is TGTGCCAGCCTGACTAGCGGGAGTTCGGGTTTAGAGACCCAGTACTTC.

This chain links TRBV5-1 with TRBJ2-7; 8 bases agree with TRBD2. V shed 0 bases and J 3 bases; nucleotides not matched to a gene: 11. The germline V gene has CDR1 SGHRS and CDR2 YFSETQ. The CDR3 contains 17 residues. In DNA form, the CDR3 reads TGCGCCAGCAGCTTGGCGGGGGGGCCCCAGCCAGGCTACGAGCAGTACTTC. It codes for CASSLAGGPQPGYEQYF.

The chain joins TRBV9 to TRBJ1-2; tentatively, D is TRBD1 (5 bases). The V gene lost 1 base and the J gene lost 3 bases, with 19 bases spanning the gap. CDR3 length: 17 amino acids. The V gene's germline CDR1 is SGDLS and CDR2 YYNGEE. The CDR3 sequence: CASSVNPGGTVYYGYTF. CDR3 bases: TGTGCCAGCAGCGTAAACCCCGGAGGGACGGTTTACTATGGCTACACCTTC.

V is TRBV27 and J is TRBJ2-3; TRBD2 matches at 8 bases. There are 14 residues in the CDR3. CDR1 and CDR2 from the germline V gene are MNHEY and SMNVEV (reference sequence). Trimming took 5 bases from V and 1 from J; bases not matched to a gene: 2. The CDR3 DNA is TGTGCCAGCAGTCCTAGCGGGCGCACAGATACGCAGTATTTT. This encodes CASSPSGRTDTQYF.

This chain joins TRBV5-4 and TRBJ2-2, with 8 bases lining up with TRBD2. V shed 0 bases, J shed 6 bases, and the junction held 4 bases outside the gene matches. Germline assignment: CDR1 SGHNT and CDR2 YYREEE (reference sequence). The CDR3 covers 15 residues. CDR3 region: CASSLAGGPPGELFF. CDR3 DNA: TGTGCCAGCAGCTTGGCGGGAGGGCCTCCCGGGGAGCTGTTTTTT.

The CDR3 sequence is CSVGQGIGIQYF. The CDR3 DNA is TGCAGCGTTGGACAGGGGATCGGCATTCAGTACTTC. The chain uses TRBV29-1 and TRBJ2-4; 8 bases line up with TRBD1. This CDR3 region has 12 residues. Per germline, CDR1 SQVTM and CDR2 ANQGSEA. V lost 4 bases to trimming and J lost 9 bases; unmatched junction nucleotides: 5.

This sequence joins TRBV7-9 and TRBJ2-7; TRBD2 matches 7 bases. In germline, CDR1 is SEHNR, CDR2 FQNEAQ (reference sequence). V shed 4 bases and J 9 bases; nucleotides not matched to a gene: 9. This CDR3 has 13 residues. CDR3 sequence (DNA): TGTGCCAGCAGCTCCCTGGCGGGAGACTGGCAGTACTTC. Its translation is CASSSLAGDWQYF.

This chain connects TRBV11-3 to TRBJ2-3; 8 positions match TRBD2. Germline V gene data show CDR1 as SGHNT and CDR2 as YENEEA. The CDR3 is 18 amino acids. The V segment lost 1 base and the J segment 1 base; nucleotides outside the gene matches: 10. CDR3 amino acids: CASSLGAKRETCTDTQYF. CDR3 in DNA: TGTGCCAGCAGCTTAGGGGCGAAGCGGGAGACTTGCACAGATACGCAGTATTTT.

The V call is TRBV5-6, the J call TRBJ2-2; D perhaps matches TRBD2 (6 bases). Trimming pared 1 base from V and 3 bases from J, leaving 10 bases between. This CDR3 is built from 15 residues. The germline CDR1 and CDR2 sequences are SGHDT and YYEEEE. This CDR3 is CASSLIGRHTGELFF. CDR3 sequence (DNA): TGTGCCAGCAGCTTGATCGGGAGACACACCGGGGAGCTGTTTTTT.

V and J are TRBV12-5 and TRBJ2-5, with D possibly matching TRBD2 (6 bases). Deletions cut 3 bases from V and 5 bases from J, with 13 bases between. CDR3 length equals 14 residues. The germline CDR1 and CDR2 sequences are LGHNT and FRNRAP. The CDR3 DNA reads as TGTGCTAGTGGTTTCGGGACTGGGGAGGAGACCCAGTACTTC. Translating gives CASGFGTGEETQYF.

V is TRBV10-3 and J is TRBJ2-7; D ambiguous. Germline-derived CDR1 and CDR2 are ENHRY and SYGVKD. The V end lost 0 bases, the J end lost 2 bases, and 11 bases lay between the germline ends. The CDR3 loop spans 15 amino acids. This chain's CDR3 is CAISESWSEAYEQYF. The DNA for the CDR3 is TGTGCCATCAGTGAGTCGTGGTCCGAGGCCTACGAGCAGTACTTC.

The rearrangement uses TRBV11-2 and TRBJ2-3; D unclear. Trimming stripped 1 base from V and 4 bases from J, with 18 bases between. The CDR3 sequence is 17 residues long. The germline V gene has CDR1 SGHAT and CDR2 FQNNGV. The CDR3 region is CASSLGLASRFADTQYF. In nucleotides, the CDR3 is TGTGCCAGCAGCTTAGGGTTGGCTAGTAGATTCGCAGATACGCAGTATTTT.